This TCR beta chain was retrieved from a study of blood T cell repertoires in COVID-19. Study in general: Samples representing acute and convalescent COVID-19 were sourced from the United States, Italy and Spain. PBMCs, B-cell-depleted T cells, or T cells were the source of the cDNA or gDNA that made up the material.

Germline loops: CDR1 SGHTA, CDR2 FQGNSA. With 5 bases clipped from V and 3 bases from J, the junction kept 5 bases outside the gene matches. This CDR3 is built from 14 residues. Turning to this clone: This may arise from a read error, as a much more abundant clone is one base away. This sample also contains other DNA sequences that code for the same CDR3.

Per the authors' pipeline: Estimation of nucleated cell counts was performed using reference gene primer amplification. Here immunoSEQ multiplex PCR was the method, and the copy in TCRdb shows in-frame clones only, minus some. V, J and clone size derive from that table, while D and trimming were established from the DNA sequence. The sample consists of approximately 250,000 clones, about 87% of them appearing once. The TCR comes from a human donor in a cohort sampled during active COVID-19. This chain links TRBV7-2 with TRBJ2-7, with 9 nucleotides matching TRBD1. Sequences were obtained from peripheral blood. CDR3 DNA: TGTGCCAGCAGCAAAGGGACAGGGAGCTACGAGCAGTACTTC. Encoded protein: CASSKGTGSYEQYF.